The next 2 T cell receptor beta chains were all read from a single sample in a study of OX40 agonist ivuxolimab in advanced cancers. Repertoires were generated with immunoSEQ multiplex PCR, while TCRdb's copy carries only in-frame clones and drops some. Found here are about 50,000 clones, 88% of them singletons; the top ten hold approximately 3.8%. This specimen consisted of CD4+ or CD8+ T cells sorted from blood, obtained in a trial of the OX40 agonist ivuxolimab. These receptors originate from an adult with an advanced solid tumor such as melanoma, head and neck, liver or kidney cancer.

V and J are TRBV27 and TRBJ1-2, with TRBD1 matching 12 bases. CDR1 and CDR2 (germline): MNHEY, SMNVEV (reference sequence). The CDR3 consists of 17 residues. Trimming cost V 6 bases and J 8 bases; bases outside gene matches: 16. The CDR3 DNA follows: TGTGCCAGCAGGTGGGACCACGGGACAGGGGGCGAAGGGGGCTACACCTTC. Its protein is CASRWDHGTGGEGGYTF.

The chain employs TRBV5-1 and TRBJ1-2; 9 nucleotides align to TRBD1. Germline V CDR1 and CDR2: SGHRS, YFSETQ. The CDR3 covers 16 residues. V gave up 5 bases and J gave up 7 bases; unmatched junction bases: 15. CDR3 in DNA: TGCGCCAGCAGTATCGGTCCAACAGGGGGCAAAGGTGGCTACACCTTC. It encodes CASSIGPTGGKGGYTF.